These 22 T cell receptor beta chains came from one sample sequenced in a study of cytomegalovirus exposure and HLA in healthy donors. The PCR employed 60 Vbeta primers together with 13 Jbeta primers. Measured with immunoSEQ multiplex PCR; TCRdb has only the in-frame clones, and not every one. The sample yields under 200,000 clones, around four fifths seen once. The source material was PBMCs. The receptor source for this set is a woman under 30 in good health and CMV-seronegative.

CDR3 DNA: TGTGCCATCAGTGCGAGGCCCCAAGAGACCCAGTACTTC. As protein: CAISARPQETQYF. The chain joins TRBV10-3 to TRBJ2-5; D gene ambiguous. CDR1 ENHRY and CDR2 SYGVKD come from the germline V gene. The CDR3 consists of 13 residues. The ends were cut back, 4 bases at V and 1 base at J, with 7 bases in the middle.

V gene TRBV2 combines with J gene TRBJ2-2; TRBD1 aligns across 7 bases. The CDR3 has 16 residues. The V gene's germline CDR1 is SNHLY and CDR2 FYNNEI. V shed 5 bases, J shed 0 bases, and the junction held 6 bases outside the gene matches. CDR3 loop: CASSPRQGPNTGELFF. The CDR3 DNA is TGTGCCAGCAGTCCACGACAGGGACCGAACACCGGGGAGCTGTTTTTT.

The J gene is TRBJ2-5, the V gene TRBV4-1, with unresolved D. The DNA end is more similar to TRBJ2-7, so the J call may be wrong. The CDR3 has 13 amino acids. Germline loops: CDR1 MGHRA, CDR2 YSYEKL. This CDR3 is CASSLRRSYEQYF. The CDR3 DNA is TGCGCCAGCAGCCTGAGGCGCTCCTACGAGCAGTACTTC.

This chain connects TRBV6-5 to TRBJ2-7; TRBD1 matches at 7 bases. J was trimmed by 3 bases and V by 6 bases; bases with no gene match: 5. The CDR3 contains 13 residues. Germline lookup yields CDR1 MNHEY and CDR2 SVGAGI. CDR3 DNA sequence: TGTGCCAGCAGGCTTCAGGGGGTCTACGAGCAGTACTTC. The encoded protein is CASRLQGVYEQYF.

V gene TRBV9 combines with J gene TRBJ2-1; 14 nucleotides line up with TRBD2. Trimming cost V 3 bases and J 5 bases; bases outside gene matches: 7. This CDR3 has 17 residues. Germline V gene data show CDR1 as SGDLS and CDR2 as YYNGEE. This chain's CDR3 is CASSARGLAGAHNEQFF. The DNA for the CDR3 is TGTGCCAGCAGCGCCCGGGGACTAGCGGGAGCCCACAATGAGCAGTTCTTC.

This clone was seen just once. The CDR3: CASRENRGNTEAFF. The DNA for the CDR3 is TGTGCCAGCAGAGAAAACAGGGGAAACACTGAAGCTTTCTTT. The chain has TRBV28 and TRBJ1-1; 7 bases line up with TRBD1. The CDR3 is 14 residues long. The V and J ends lost 6 bases and 2 bases, in that order; junction bases with no gene match: 6. The germline V gene encodes CDR1 MDHEN and CDR2 SYDVKM.

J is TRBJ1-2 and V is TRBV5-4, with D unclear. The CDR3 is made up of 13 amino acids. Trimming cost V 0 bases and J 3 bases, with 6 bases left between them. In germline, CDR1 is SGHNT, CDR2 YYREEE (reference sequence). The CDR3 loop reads CASSLVVDYGYTF. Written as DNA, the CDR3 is TGTGCCAGCAGCTTGGTAGTTGACTATGGCTACACCTTC.

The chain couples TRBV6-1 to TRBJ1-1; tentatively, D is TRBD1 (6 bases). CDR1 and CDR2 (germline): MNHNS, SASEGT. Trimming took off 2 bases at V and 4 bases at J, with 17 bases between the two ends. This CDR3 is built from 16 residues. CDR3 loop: CASSERSYLGGTEAFF. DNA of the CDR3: TGTGCCAGCAGTGAACGGTCATACTTAGGGGGCACTGAAGCTTTCTTT.

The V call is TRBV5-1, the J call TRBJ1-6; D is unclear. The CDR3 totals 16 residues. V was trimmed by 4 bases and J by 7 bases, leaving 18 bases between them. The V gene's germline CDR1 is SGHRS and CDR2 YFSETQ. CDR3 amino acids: CASSPTPAGRNSPLHF. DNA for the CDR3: TGCGCCAGCAGCCCGACCCCGGCGGGGAGAAATTCACCCCTCCACTTT. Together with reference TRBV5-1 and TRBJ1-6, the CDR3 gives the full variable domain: KAGVTQTPRYLIKTRGQQVTLSCSPISGHRSVSWYQQTPGQGLQFLFEYFSETQRNKGNFPGRFSGRQFSNSRSEMNVSTLELGDSALYLCASSPTPAGRNSPLHFGNGTRLTVT.

This CDR3 is CAWSGGGGSSYNSPLHF. The CDR3 nucleotides are TGTGCCTGGAGTGGCGGGGGTGGAAGCTCCTATAATTCACCCCTCCACTTT. This sequence joins TRBV30 and TRBJ1-6, with D possibly matching TRBD1 (5 bases). V was cut by 1 base and J by 0 bases, with 13 bases left in between. CDR3 size: 17 residues. CDR1 GTSNPN and CDR2 SVGIG come from the germline V gene (reference sequence).

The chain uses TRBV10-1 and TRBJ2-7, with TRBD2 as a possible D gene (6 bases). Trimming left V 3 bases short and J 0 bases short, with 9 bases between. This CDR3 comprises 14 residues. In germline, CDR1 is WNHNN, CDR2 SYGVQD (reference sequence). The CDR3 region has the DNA TGCGCCAGCAGTGATAGGGGAGGCTCCTACGAGCAGTACTTC. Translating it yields CASSDRGGSYEQYF.

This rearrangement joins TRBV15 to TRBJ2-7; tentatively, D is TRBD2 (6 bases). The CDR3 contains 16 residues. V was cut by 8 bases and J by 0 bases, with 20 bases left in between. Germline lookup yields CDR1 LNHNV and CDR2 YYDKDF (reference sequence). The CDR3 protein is CATPPRPSSDSYEQYF. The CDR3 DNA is TGTGCCACCCCTCCGCGCCCTTCTAGCGACTCCTACGAGCAGTACTTC.

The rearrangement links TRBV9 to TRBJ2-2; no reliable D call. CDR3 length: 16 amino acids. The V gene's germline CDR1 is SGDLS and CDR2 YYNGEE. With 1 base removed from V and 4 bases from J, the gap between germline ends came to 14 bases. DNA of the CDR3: TGTGCCAGCAGCGTAACCCCGCCAAGGAGCACCGGGGAGCTGTTTTTT. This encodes CASSVTPPRSTGELFF.

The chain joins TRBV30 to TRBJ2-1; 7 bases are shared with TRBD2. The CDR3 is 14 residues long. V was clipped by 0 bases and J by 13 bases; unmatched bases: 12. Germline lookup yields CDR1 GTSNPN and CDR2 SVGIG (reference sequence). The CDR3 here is CAWSVFAGALGQFF. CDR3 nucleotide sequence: TGTGCCTGGAGTGTATTCGCGGGAGCGTTGGGCCAGTTCTTC.

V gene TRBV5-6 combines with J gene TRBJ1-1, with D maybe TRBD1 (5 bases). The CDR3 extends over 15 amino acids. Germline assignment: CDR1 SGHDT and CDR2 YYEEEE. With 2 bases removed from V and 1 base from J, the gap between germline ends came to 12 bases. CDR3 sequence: CASSFSLGGNTEAFF. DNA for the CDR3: TGTGCCAGCAGCTTCTCCCTGGGGGGGAACACTGAAGCTTTCTTT.

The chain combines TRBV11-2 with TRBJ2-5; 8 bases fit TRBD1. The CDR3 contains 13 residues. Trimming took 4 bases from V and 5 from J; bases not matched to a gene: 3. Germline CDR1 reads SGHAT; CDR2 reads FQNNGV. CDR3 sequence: CASSWTGLETQYF. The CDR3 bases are TGTGCCAGCAGCTGGACAGGGTTGGAGACCCAGTACTTC.

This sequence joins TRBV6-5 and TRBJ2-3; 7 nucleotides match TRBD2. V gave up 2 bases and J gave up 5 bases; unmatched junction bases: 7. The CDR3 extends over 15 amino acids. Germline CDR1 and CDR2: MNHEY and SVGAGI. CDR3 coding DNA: TGTGCCAGCAGTTACGTTTTGGCGGGAGAAGATACGCAGTATTTT. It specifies CASSYVLAGEDTQYF.

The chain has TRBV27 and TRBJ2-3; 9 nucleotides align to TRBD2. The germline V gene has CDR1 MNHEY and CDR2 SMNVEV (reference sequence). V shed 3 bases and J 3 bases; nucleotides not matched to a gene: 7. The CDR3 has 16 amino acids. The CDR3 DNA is TGTGCCAGCAGTTTTATGGGCGGGGGGGCAACAGATACGCAGTATTTT. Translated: CASSFMGGGATDTQYF.

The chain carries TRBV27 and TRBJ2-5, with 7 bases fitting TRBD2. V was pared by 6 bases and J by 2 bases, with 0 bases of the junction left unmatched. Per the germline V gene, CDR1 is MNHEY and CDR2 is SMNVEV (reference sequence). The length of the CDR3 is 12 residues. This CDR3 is CASRGLQETQYF. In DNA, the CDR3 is TGTGCCAGCAGGGGACTACAAGAGACCCAGTACTTC.

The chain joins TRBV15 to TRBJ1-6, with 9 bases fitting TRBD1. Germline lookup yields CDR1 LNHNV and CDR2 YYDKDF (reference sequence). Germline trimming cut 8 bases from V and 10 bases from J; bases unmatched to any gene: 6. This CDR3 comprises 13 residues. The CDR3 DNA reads TGTGCCACCGGGACAGGGACTAGGTCACCCCTCCACTTT. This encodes CATGTGTRSPLHF.

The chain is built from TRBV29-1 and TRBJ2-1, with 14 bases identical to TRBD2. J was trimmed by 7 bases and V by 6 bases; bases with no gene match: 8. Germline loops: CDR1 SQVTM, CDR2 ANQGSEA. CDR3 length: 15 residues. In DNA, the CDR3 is TGCAGCGTCGACGGGACTAGCGGGAGTGTAAATGAGCAGTTCTTC. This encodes CSVDGTSGSVNEQFF.

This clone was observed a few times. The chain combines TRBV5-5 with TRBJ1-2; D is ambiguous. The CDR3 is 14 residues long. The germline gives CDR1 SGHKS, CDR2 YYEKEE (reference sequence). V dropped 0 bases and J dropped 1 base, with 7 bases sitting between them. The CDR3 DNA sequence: TGTGCCAGCAGCTTGGGCCACTTTAACTATGGCTACACCTTC. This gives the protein CASSLGHFNYGYTF.